The 29 T cell receptor beta chains in this list originate from one sample, sequenced in a study of identical twins. TCRdb ran MiXCR on the 5' RACE reads and lists one entry per CDR3 protein. The data hold roughly 690,000 distinct CDR3 sequences, with around 21% observed a single time. These data also formed part of another study, on T cells expressing NK-cell markers.

Sequencing was performed on PBMCs. These receptors were taken from a woman younger than 30 in good health.

This chain links TRBV4-3 with TRBJ2-1, with TRBD2 matching 9 bases. This CDR3 has 16 residues. V gave up 0 bases and J gave up 4 bases; unmatched junction bases: 4. In germline, CDR1 is LGHNA, CDR2 YSLEER. CDR3: CASSQDASGIYNEQFF. DNA for the CDR3: TGCGCCAGCAGCCAAGATGCTAGCGGGATTTACAATGAGCAGTTCTTC.

There are a few counts of this clonotype. The chain carries TRBV5-8 and TRBJ2-3, with D possibly TRBD1 on 6 matching bases. The CDR3 has 15 amino acids. Germline loops: CDR1 SGHTS, CDR2 YDEGEE. Deletions cut 1 base from V and 2 bases from J, with 11 bases between. CDR3 amino acids: CASSLYGTYTDTQYF. CDR3 bases: TGTGCCAGCAGCTTGTACGGGACATACACAGATACGCAGTATTTT.

This clonotype was seen a handful of times. This chain joins TRBV5-1 and TRBJ1-1; D is unresolved. V lost 2 bases to trimming and J lost 1 base, with 9 bases between them. CDR1 is SGHRS and CDR2 is YFSETQ in the germline V gene. CDR3 size: 14 residues. The CDR3 here is CASSFMGRNTEAFF. The CDR3, as DNA: TGCGCCAGCAGCTTTATGGGAAGGAACACTGAAGCTTTCTTT.

The sample holds a few counts of this clonotype. The gene calls are TRBV12-3 or TRBV12-4 and TRBJ1-2, with TRBD1 matching over 10 bases. Trimming at V came to 5 bases and at J to 4 bases, leaving 4 bases not matched to a gene. This CDR3 is built from 14 residues. CDR3 coding DNA: TGTGCCAGCAGTAAGACAGGGGGCGGCTATGGCTACACCTTC. Translation gives CASSKTGGGYGYTF.

The genes are TRBV11-1 and TRBJ2-1; maybe TRBD1 (5 bases). Germline assignment: CDR1 SGHAT and CDR2 FQDESV (reference sequence). The CDR3 consists of 14 residues. The DNA for the CDR3 is TGTGGAACGGGCGCAGGGAATTCCTACAATGAGCAGTTCTTC. Translating gives CGTGAGNSYNEQFF. The full variable domain, completed using reference TRBV11-1 and TRBJ2-1, is EAEVAQSPRYKITEKSQAVAFWCDPISGHATLYWYRQILGQGPELLVQFQDESVVDDSQLPKDRFSAERLKGVDSTLKIQPAELGDSAMYLCGTGAGNSYNEQFFGPGTRLTVL.

J is TRBJ2-7 and V is TRBV20-1, with D maybe TRBD1 (5 bases). V was clipped by 6 bases and J by 9 bases, with 30 bases between them. The CDR3 sequence is 16 residues long. Per the germline V gene, CDR1 is DFQATT and CDR2 is SNEGSKA (reference sequence). CDR3 residues: CSAPRQTGSIQMGQYF. CDR3 bases: TGCAGTGCCCCCCGACAGACTGGGTCTATACAAATGGGGCAGTACTTC.

The table lists this clonotype with many counts. The chain joins TRBV5-1 to TRBJ1-1; D is perhaps TRBD1 (6 bases). V lost 0 bases, J lost 1 base, and 10 bases lay in between. Germline lookup yields CDR1 SGHRS and CDR2 YFSETQ. The CDR3 runs 15 residues. Here the CDR3 DNA reads TGCGCCAGCAGCTTGGGAGGGGGAGAGAACACTGAAGCTTTCTTT. Translating gives CASSLGGGENTEAFF.

This clonotype was seen many times. The V and J genes are TRBV27 and TRBJ2-7, with 10 nucleotides matching TRBD1. The CDR3 is 13 amino acids. J was trimmed by 5 bases and V by 5 bases; bases with no gene match: 3. Per germline, CDR1 MNHEY and CDR2 SMNVEV (reference sequence). CDR3 coding DNA: TGTGCCAGCAGTCCGGGGACAGGGGACGAGCAGTACTTC. Protein: CASSPGTGDEQYF.

V usage is TRBV29-1 and J usage is TRBJ2-7, with D perhaps matching TRBD2 (5 bases). Germline loops: CDR1 SQVTM, CDR2 ANQGSEA. This CDR3 region has 10 residues. Trimming stripped 4 bases from V and 7 bases from J, with 8 bases between. The CDR3: CSVAEGEQYF. In DNA form, the CDR3 reads TGCAGCGTTGCTGAGGGAGAGCAGTACTTC.

The table lists this clonotype with a few counts. The V gene is TRBV6-5, the J gene TRBJ2-7, with TRBD2 matching 7 bases. Trimming removed 0 bases from V and 5 bases from J; junction bases left unmatched: 4. Germline V gene lookup returns CDR1 MNHEY and CDR2 SVGAGI. The CDR3 covers 14 residues. The CDR3 loop is CASSYSSGGDEQYF. In nucleotides, the CDR3 is TGTGCCAGCAGTTACTCGAGTGGGGGGGACGAGCAGTACTTC.

This clonotype was seen ten or more times. The chain has TRBV5-1 and TRBJ2-3; D not certain. The germline gives CDR1 SGHRS, CDR2 YFSETQ. V was shortened by 0 bases and J by 2 bases, with 7 bases between the two germline ends. The CDR3 has 14 amino acids. In DNA, the CDR3 is TGCGCCAGCAGCTTGGGCAGCACCACAGATACGCAGTATTTT. Protein: CASSLGSTTDTQYF.

This clonotype was found many times. This chain joins TRBV20-1 and TRBJ1-1; D call uncertain. Looked up from germline, CDR1 is DFQATT and CDR2 is SNEGSKA (reference sequence). Between the trimmed V and J ends, which lost 0 bases and 7 bases, there was a span of 9 bases. The CDR3 is 12 residues long. CDR3 nucleotide sequence: TGCAGTGCTAGAGATCGCCCCCGTGAAGCTTTCTTT. It is translated as CSARDRPREAFF.

The rearrangement uses TRBV5-1 and TRBJ1-1; D gene ambiguous. Germline values: CDR1 SGHRS, CDR2 YFSETQ. Trimming shortened V by 4 bases and J by 0 bases, and 16 bases separated the two germline ends. The CDR3 extends over 16 amino acids. CDR3 residues: CASSAFGVVMNTEAFF. The CDR3 bases are TGCGCCAGCAGCGCATTCGGGGTAGTGATGAACACTGAAGCTTTCTTT. The variable domain in full, with the rest retrieved from reference TRBV5-1 and TRBJ1-1, is KAGVTQTPRYLIKTRGQQVTLSCSPISGHRSVSWYQQTPGQGLQFLFEYFSETQRNKGNFPGRFSGRQFSNSRSEMNVSTLELGDSALYLCASSAFGVVMNTEAFFGQGTRLTVV.

The chain carries TRBV6-5 and TRBJ1-4; D not resolved. CDR1 is MNHEY and CDR2 is SVGAGI in the germline V gene. This CDR3 spans 13 amino acids. Trimming shortened V by 3 bases and J by 4 bases, and 6 bases separated the two germline ends. The CDR3 bases are TGTGCCAGCAGTTATTTGGTTAATGAAAAACTGTTTTTT. Translation: CASSYLVNEKLFF.

This clonotype showed up just a few times. The V gene is TRBV12-3 or TRBV12-4, the J gene TRBJ1-2; 11 positions agree with TRBD1. The trim removed 4 bases at V and 8 bases at J, leaving 6 bases unmatched. The CDR3 length is 14 residues. Written as DNA, the CDR3 is TGTGCCAGCAGTTCTAGGACAGGGGGCGGAGGCTACACCTTC. Translating gives CASSSRTGGGGYTF.

The V call is TRBV7-9, the J call TRBJ2-1, with 11 bases fitting TRBD2. Germline CDR1 reads SEHNR; CDR2 reads FQNEAQ (reference sequence). The CDR3 loop spans 13 amino acids. With 2 bases clipped from V and 15 bases from J, the junction kept 6 bases outside the gene matches. The CDR3 sequence is CASSLPGLAVAFF. CDR3 coding DNA: TGTGCCAGCAGCTTACCGGGACTAGCGGTAGCGTTCTTC. Together with reference TRBV7-9 and TRBJ2-1, the CDR3 gives the full variable domain: DTGVSQNPRHKITKRGQNVTFRCDPISEHNRLYWYRQTLGQGPEFLTYFQNEAQLEKSRLLSDRFSAERPKGSFSTLEIQRTEQGDSAMYLCASSLPGLAVAFFGPGTRLTVL.

This clonotype was recorded at least ten times. J is TRBJ2-3 and V is TRBV12-3 or TRBV12-4; D gene uncertain. Deletions cut 8 bases from V and 0 bases from J, with 9 bases between. The CDR3 is made up of 13 amino acids. This CDR3 is CASSGPSTDTQYF. CDR3 in DNA: TGTGCCAGCTCAGGACCTAGCACAGATACGCAGTATTTT.

The rearrangement joins TRBV20-1 to TRBJ2-3; D unresolved. Trimming removed 6 bases at V and 1 base at J, with 20 bases between. The germline gives CDR1 DFQATT, CDR2 SNEGSKA (reference sequence). The CDR3 runs 16 residues. The CDR3 protein is CSAKPVQWWGTDTQYF. The DNA for the CDR3 is TGCAGTGCCAAACCAGTCCAGTGGTGGGGCACAGATACGCAGTATTTT.

The chain carries TRBV5-1 and TRBJ1-1, with D perhaps matching TRBD1 (6 bases). Germline V gives CDR1 SGHRS, CDR2 YFSETQ. This CDR3 spans 12 amino acids. CDR3 DNA: TGCGCTAGCCAGGGGATGAACACTGAAGCTTTCTTT. It encodes CASQGMNTEAFF.

This clonotype was seen a handful of times. The J gene is TRBJ2-1, the V gene TRBV5-1; tentative D call: TRBD2 (5 bases). V was clipped by 3 bases and J by 8 bases, with 15 bases between them. CDR3 length equals 14 residues. Germline V CDR1 and CDR2: SGHRS, YFSETQ. The CDR3 DNA follows: TGCGCCAGCAGCTCGAGGGTCGGTGGGGATGAGCAGTTCTTC. This codes for CASSSRVGGDEQFF.

This clonotype has a handful of counts. The CDR3: CASSFLDPTTDTQYF. The CDR3, as DNA: TGCGCCAGCAGCTTTTTGGACCCAACCACAGATACGCAGTATTTT. The V gene is TRBV5-1, the J gene TRBJ2-3; D is unresolved. This CDR3 has 15 amino acids. Germline V CDR1 and CDR2: SGHRS, YFSETQ. V lost 2 bases and J lost 2, with 12 bases in between.

This clonotype was detected a few times. The V gene is TRBV5-1, the J gene TRBJ2-1, with 10 bases fitting TRBD2. The CDR3 sequence is 15 residues long. J gave up 3 bases and V 5 bases, and 5 bases lay outside the gene matches. The V gene's germline CDR1 is SGHRS and CDR2 YFSETQ. CDR3 sequence reads: CASRSLAGDYNEQFF. Written as DNA, the CDR3 is TGCGCCAGCAGATCCCTAGCGGGAGACTACAATGAGCAGTTCTTC.

The V call is TRBV12-3 or TRBV12-4, the J call TRBJ2-7; 10 bases agree with TRBD1. The CDR3 loop spans 14 amino acids. V lost 6 bases to trimming and J lost 3 bases; unmatched junction nucleotides: 5. The CDR3 sequence is CASRRTGGLYEQYF. In nucleotides, the CDR3 is TGTGCCAGCAGAAGGACAGGGGGTCTCTACGAGCAGTACTTC.

The chain is built from TRBV6-5 and TRBJ1-1, with TRBD1 as a possible D gene (5 bases). This CDR3 region has 15 residues. Germline V lookup: CDR1 MNHEY, CDR2 SVGAGI. Trimming took off 2 bases at V and 0 bases at J, with 10 bases between the two ends. CDR3 region: CASSYRDSMNTEAFF. In DNA form, the CDR3 reads TGTGCCAGCAGTTACCGCGACAGCATGAACACTGAAGCTTTCTTT.

This clonotype turned up a few times. Mismatch with germline at one junction end may stem from a read error. CDR3 bases: TGTGCCAACAGCTTAGTAGGGACTAGCGGGAACAATGAGCAGTTCTTC. Encoded protein: CANSLVGTSGNNEQFF. V and J are TRBV7-2 and TRBJ2-1; 13 positions match TRBD2. Germline V lookup: CDR1 SGHTA, CDR2 FQGNSA. The CDR3 totals 16 residues.

The V and J genes are TRBV2 and TRBJ2-3; 12 nucleotides line up with TRBD2. After removal of 2 bases from V and 1 base from J, the junction contained 7 bases not matched to a gene. Germline loops: CDR1 SNHLY, CDR2 FYNNEI. This CDR3 region has 18 residues. Here the CDR3 reads CASSELAGGSSRTDTQYF. The CDR3 bases are TGTGCCAGCAGTGAACTAGCGGGAGGGTCCTCTCGCACAGATACGCAGTATTTT.

The V call is TRBV28, the J call TRBJ2-3, with D possibly being TRBD1 (5 bases). Germline loops: CDR1 MDHEN, CDR2 SYDVKM. This CDR3 comprises 13 residues. V gave up 7 bases and J gave up 2 bases, with 10 bases separating them. CDR3 in amino acids: CASTQGNTDTQYF. In DNA, the CDR3 is TGTGCCAGCACCCAGGGCAACACAGATACGCAGTATTTT.

The chain recombines TRBV5-6 with TRBJ1-2; D not certain. Germline V gene lookup returns CDR1 SGHDT and CDR2 YYEEEE. V was cut by 0 bases and J by 7 bases, with 13 bases left in between. The CDR3 is made up of 14 amino acids. The CDR3 loop reads CASSLVLGLSGYTF. Written as DNA, the CDR3 is TGTGCCAGCAGCTTGGTGCTCGGACTGAGTGGCTACACCTTC.

This clonotype appeared many times. As DNA, the CDR3 is TGTGCTAGTGGTTTAAGCGGAATGAACACTGAAGCTTTCTTT. This codes for CASGLSGMNTEAFF. The chain couples TRBV12-5 to TRBJ1-1; D remains unclear. V lost 3 bases to trimming and J lost 0 bases, with 8 bases between them. The CDR3 has 14 residues. CDR1 and CDR2 (germline): LGHNT, FRNRAP.